This is a list of T cell receptor beta chains from one sample in a study of regulatory T cells in long-lasting Graves disease. TCRdb recomputed calls from the multiplex PCR reads with MiXCR, one row per CDR3 protein. Counted here are 550,000 to 700,000 distinct CDR3 sequences, around 16% occurring once; the ten biggest clones make up approximately 12%. The data were also submitted as part of a second study, on T cells in Graves' hyperthyroidism and ophthalmopathy.

The starting material was peripheral blood mononuclear cells (PBMCs), obtained at new diagnosis, from a patient treated with antithyroid drugs. The origin of the receptors is a man between 18 and 29 years old with Graves disease. The CDR3 runs from the conserved cysteine through the conserved F or W. D genes are given only for firm matches. Not every row has a clone size; where given, it reads once, few, many or a size class.

d_call clone_size j_call v_call cdr3_length cdr3_aa cdr3_nt
TRBD1 once TRBJ2-2 TRBV19 22 CASSPRWLTGTGDLTNTGELFF TGTGCCAGTAGTCCCAGATGGCTCACCGGGACAGGAGACCTCACGAACACCGGGGAGCTGTTTTTT
TRBD1 many TRBJ2-2 TRBV24-1 15 CATSSGGRNTGELFF TGTGCCACCAGTTCAGGGGGCCGAAACACCGGGGAGCTGTTTTTT
. few TRBJ2-3 TRBV5-8 11 CASSLPNTQYF TGTGCCAGCAGCCTCCCCAATACGCAGTATTTT
TRBD2 many TRBJ2-7 TRBV7-9 14 CASSLRSSGYEQYF TGTGCCAGCAGCTTAAGATCTAGCGGATACGAGCAGTACTTC
. . TRBJ1-1 TRBV6-1 13 CASNGRLNTEAFF TGTGCCAGCAATGGGAGACTGAACACTGAAGCTTTCTTT
. few TRBJ2-3 TRBV6-5 14 CASSYSFTTDTQYF TGTGCCAGCAGTTACTCCTTTACTACAGATACGCAGTATTTT
TRBD2 . TRBJ2-7 TRBV29-1 14 CSMQEAGAKGEQYF TGCAGCATGCAAGAGGCGGGAGCCAAGGGCGAGCAGTACTTC
. many TRBJ2-2 TRBV6-1 15 CASSGWGGRAGELFF TGTGCCAGCAGTGGCTGGGGGGGCAGGGCCGGGGAGCTGTTTTTT
TRBD1 many TRBJ1-4 TRBV12-3/TRBV12-4 14 CASSWGQGNEKLFF TGTGCCAGCAGTTGGGGACAGGGTAATGAAAAACTGTTTTTT
. many TRBJ2-7 TRBV6-5 14 CASSYGLGTYEQYF TGTGCCAGCAGTTACGGACTGGGAACCTACGAGCAGTACTTC
TRBD1 few TRBJ1-2 TRBV7-2 14 CASSENRGGYGYTF TGTGCCAGCAGCGAAAACAGGGGGGGATATGGCTACACCTTC
. many TRBJ1-5 TRBV7-8 16 CASSLARTGLGQPQHF TGTGCCAGCAGCTTAGCCAGGACGGGGCTTGGGCAGCCCCAGCATTTT
TRBD1 many TRBJ1-2 TRBV6-1 17 CASSEERGGGPNYGYTF TGTGCCAGCAGTGAAGAACGGGGAGGGGGCCCGAACTATGGCTACACCTTC
. . TRBJ2-3 TRBV15 14 CATSRDTPPDTQYF TGTGCCACCAGCAGAGATACACCACCCGATACGCAGTATTTT
. many TRBJ2-2 TRBV20-1 14 CSARDRGFDGELFF TGCAGTGCTAGAGATCGAGGGTTCGACGGGGAGCTGTTTTTT
TRBD2 . TRBJ2-7 TRBV19 15 CASSMVAGGSYEQYF TGTGCCAGTAGTATGGTCGCGGGAGGCTCCTACGAGCAGTACTTC
. many TRBJ2-5 TRBV3-1 16 CASSQEVVSNGETQYF TGTGCCAGCAGCCAAGAGGTGGTCTCCAACGGAGAGACCCAGTACTTC
TRBD1 many TRBJ2-5 TRBV20-1 15 CSADRATTAQETQYF TGCAGTGCTGACAGGGCCACCACCGCTCAAGAGACCCAGTACTTC
TRBD1 . TRBJ2-7 TRBV5-4 14 CASRETGGIGEQYF TGTGCCAGCAGGGAAACAGGGGGTATCGGCGAGCAGTACTTC
. many TRBJ2-3 TRBV28 12 CASSLSGDTQYF TGTGCCAGCAGCTTAAGCGGAGATACGCAGTATTTT
. few TRBJ1-5 TRBV20-1 14 CSARGWDKNQPQHF TGCAGTGCTAGAGGATGGGACAAAAATCAGCCCCAGCATTTT
TRBD1 few TRBJ2-7 TRBV29-1 13 CSASGTGSDEQYF TGCAGCGCCTCCGGGACAGGGTCGGACGAGCAGTACTTC